These 9 T cell receptor beta chains share one sample of origin, sequenced in a study of cytomegalovirus exposure and HLA in healthy donors. PCR employed 60 Vbeta and 13 Jbeta primers. Libraries were prepared by immunoSEQ multiplex PCR; TCRdb keeps only in-frame clonotypes and omits some of them. This table has more than 150,000 clones, around three quarters appearing once. Sequenced material: PBMCs. These receptors all come from a woman between 25 and 40 years old in good health and CMV-seropositive.

CDR3: CASSQARGGEQYF. In nucleotides, the CDR3 is TGCGCCAGCAGCCAAGCGAGGGGGGGCGAGCAGTACTTC. V gene TRBV4-1 combines with J gene TRBJ2-7; TRBD2 might be the D (7 bases). This CDR3 comprises 13 residues. Trimming took off 1 base at V and 6 bases at J, with 10 bases between the two ends. CDR1 and CDR2 (germline): MGHRA, YSYEKL.

This rearrangement joins TRBV6-5 to TRBJ1-2; 9 bases map to TRBD1. This CDR3 contains 15 residues. The germline gives CDR1 MNHEY, CDR2 SVGAGI. The trim removed 6 bases at V and 4 bases at J, leaving 9 bases unmatched. The CDR3 coding sequence is TGTGCCAGCAGACGGGACAGGGAAGATGGCTATGGCTACACCTTC. Translated, it gives CASRRDREDGYGYTF.

The chain carries TRBV2 and TRBJ1-2; D perhaps matches TRBD1 (5 bases). The CDR3 runs 14 residues. V was clipped by 5 bases and J by 2 bases, with 12 bases between them. CDR1 is SNHLY and CDR2 is FYNNEI in the germline V gene. CDR3 region: CASSWGGGNYGYTF. The CDR3 DNA is TGTGCCAGCAGTTGGGGGGGAGGGAACTATGGCTACACCTTC.

The rearrangement joins TRBV5-8 to TRBJ2-1; D perhaps matches TRBD2 (6 bases). Deletions cut 2 bases from V and 0 bases from J, with 12 bases between. Germline V gene lookup returns CDR1 SGHTS and CDR2 YDEGEE. This CDR3 is built from 16 residues. The DNA for the CDR3 is TGTGCCAGCAGCTTCTGGGCGGGGAGCTCCTACAATGAGCAGTTCTTC. It yields the protein CASSFWAGSSYNEQFF. The entire variable domain, with the rest obtained from reference TRBV5-8 and TRBJ2-1, is as follows: EAGVTQSPTHLIKTRGQQATLRCSPISGHTSVYWYQQALGLGLQFLLWYDEGEERNRGNFPPRFSGRQFPNYSSELNVNALELEDSALYLCASSFWAGSSYNEQFFGPGTRLTVL.

This chain connects TRBV7-7 to TRBJ2-7; 10 bases agree with TRBD1. Per germline, CDR1 SSHAT and CDR2 FNYEAQ (reference sequence). V trimming: 4 bases; J trimming: 5 bases; junction bases outside the gene matches: 2. This CDR3 is built from 13 residues. The CDR3: CASSSGQGNEQYF. In DNA form, the CDR3 reads TGTGCCAGCAGCTCGGGACAGGGGAACGAGCAGTACTTC.

The chain couples TRBV28 to TRBJ2-7; 11 bases are shared with TRBD1. Per the germline V gene, CDR1 is MDHEN and CDR2 is SYDVKM. CDR3 length: 16 amino acids. With V trimmed by 6 bases and J by 3 bases, 10 bases remained unmatched. CDR3 nucleotides: TGTGCCAGCAGCCTGGGCGGGACAGGGGGTTACTACGAGCAGTACTTC. This gives the protein CASSLGGTGGYYEQYF.

The genes are TRBV4-2 and TRBJ1-5; D ambiguous. V lost 0 bases, J lost 4 bases, and 10 bases lay in between. Germline CDR1 LGHNA, CDR2 YNFKEQ. This CDR3 is 15 amino acids long. In nucleotides, the CDR3 is TGTGCCAGCAGCCAAGATATGGGCAGAAATCAGCCCCAGCATTTT. It specifies CASSQDMGRNQPQHF.

The chain combines TRBV7-2 with TRBJ2-2; D perhaps matches TRBD2 (5 bases). Per germline, CDR1 SGHTA and CDR2 FQGNSA. This CDR3 has 15 residues. With 2 bases removed from V and 4 bases from J, the gap between germline ends came to 11 bases. CDR3 amino acids: CASSLRGLSTGELFF. CDR3 bases: TGTGCCAGCAGCTTACGAGGGTTGAGCACCGGGGAGCTGTTTTTT.

This clone was picked up a small number of times. The genes are TRBV4-1 and TRBJ2-3; TRBD1 matches at 9 bases. Germline V gene lookup returns CDR1 MGHRA and CDR2 YSYEKL. This CDR3 is built from 15 residues. V dropped 2 bases and J dropped 7; count of bases not matched to a gene: 7. The CDR3 region is CASSQIGTGRNTQYF. For the CDR3, the DNA is TGCGCCAGCAGCCAAATTGGGACAGGGCGGAATACGCAGTATTTT.